One TCR beta chain is described in this entry. The source of the sample is a study of identifying expanded T cells in peripheral blood. Germline CDR1 MNHNY, CDR2 SVGAGI (reference sequence). Trimming shortened V by 7 bases and J by 2 bases, and 8 bases separated the two germline ends. The CDR3 consists of 12 residues. Measured with immunoSEQ multiplex PCR; TCRdb has only the in-frame clones, and not every one. The sample consists of more than 85,000 clones, about 85% of them appearing once. The V and J genes are TRBV6-6 and TRBJ1-2; D is uncertain. This sequence was found in a person aged 18-69 years in good health. Sample: blood. CDR3 residues: CASTSGNYGYTF. In nucleotides, the CDR3 is TGTGCCAGCACCTCCGGGAACTATGGCTACACCTTC.